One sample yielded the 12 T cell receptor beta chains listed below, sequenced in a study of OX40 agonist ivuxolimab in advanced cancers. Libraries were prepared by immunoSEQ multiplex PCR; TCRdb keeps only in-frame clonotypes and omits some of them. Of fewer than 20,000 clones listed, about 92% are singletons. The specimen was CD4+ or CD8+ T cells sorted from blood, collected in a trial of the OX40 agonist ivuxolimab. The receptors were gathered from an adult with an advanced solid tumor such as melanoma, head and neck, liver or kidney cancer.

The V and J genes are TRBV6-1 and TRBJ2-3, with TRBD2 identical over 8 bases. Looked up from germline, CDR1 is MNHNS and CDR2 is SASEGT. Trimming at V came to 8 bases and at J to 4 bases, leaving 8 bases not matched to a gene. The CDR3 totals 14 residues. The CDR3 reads CASFLGGAADTQYF. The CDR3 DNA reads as TGTGCCAGCTTTCTCGGGGGGGCCGCAGATACGCAGTATTTT.

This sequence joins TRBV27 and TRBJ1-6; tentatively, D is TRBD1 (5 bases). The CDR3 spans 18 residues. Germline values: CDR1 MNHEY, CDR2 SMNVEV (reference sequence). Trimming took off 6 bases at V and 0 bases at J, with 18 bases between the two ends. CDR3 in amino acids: CASSPGAGPSSYNSPLHF. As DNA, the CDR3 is TGTGCCAGCAGCCCCGGGGCGGGGCCGAGCTCCTATAATTCACCCCTCCACTTT.

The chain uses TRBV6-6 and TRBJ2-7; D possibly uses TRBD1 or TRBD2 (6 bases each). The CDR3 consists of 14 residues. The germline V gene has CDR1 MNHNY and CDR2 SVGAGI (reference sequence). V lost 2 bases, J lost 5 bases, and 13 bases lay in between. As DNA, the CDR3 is TGTGCCAGCAGTTACGTGGGGGCTAGCGACGAGCAGTACTTC. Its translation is CASSYVGASDEQYF.

The CDR3 reads CASSSGSSTDTQYF. The CDR3 nucleotides read TGTGCCAGCAGTTCCGGTTCTAGCACAGATACGCAGTATTTT. The chain couples TRBV5-4 to TRBJ2-3; D not certain. The CDR3 length is 14 residues. CDR1 and CDR2 from the germline V gene are SGHNT and YYREEE (reference sequence). Trimming cost V 5 bases and J 0 bases, with 10 bases left between them.

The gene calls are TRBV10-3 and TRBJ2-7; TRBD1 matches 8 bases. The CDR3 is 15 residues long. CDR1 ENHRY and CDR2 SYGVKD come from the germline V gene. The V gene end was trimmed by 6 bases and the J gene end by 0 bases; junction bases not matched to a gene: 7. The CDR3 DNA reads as TGTGCCATCAGAGGGACAGGCGATAGCTCCTACGAGCAGTACTTC. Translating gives CAIRGTGDSSYEQYF.

CDR3 nucleotide sequence: TGCGCCAGCAGCTACCTCGGGGGCCCACGGGAGACCCAGTACTTC. Protein product: CASSYLGGPRETQYF. The chain joins TRBV5-1 to TRBJ2-5; perhaps D is TRBD1 or TRBD2 (6 bases each). V was pared by 3 bases and J by 5 bases, with 17 bases between. The germline gives CDR1 SGHRS, CDR2 YFSETQ. The CDR3 has 15 amino acids.

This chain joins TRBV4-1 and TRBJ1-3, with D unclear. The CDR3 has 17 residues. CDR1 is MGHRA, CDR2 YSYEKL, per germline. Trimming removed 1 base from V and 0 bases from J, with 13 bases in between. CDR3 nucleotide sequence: TGCGCCAGCAGCCAAGTCTCGAGCAGGTCCTCTGGAAACACCATATATTTT. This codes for CASSQVSSRSSGNTIYF.

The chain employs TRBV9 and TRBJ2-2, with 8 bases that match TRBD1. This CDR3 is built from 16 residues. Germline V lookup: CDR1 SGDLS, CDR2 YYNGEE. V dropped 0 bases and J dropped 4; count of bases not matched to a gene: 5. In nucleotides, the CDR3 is TGTGCCAGCAGCGTAGAGGGACAGGCAGGCACCGGGGAGCTGTTTTTT. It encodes CASSVEGQAGTGELFF.

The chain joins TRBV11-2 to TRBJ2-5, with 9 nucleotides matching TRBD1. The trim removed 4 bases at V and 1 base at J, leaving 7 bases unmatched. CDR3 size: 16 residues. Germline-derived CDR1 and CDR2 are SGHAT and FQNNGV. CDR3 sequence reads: CASSSRDRDPQETQYF. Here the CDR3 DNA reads TGTGCCAGCAGCTCCCGGGACAGGGATCCCCAAGAGACCCAGTACTTC.

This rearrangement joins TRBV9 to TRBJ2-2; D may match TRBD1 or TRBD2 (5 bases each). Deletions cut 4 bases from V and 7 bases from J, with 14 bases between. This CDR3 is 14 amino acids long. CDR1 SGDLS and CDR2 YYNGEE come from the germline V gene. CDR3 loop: CASSPLWGSGELFF. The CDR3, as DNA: TGTGCCAGCAGCCCCCTATGGGGGAGCGGGGAGCTGTTTTTT. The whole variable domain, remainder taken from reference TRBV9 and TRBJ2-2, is DSGVTQTPKHLITATGQRVTLRCSPRSGDLSVYWYQQSLDQGLQFLIQYYNGEERAKGNILERFSAQQFPDLHSELNLSSLELGDSALYFCASSPLWGSGELFFGEGSRLTVL.

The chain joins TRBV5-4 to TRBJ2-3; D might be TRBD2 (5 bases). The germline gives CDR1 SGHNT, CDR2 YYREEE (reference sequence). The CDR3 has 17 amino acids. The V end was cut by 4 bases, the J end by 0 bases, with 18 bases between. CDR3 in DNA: TGTGCCAGCAGCCCGGAGGTGGGAGTTTTCAGCACAGATACGCAGTATTTT. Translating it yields CASSPEVGVFSTDTQYF.

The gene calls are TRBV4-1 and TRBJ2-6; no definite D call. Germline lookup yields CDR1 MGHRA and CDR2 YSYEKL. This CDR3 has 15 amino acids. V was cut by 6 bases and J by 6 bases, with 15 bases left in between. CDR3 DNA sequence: TGCGCCAGCAGTCAACAGCTCTGGGAGGCCAACGTCCTGACTTTC. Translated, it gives CASSQQLWEANVLTF.